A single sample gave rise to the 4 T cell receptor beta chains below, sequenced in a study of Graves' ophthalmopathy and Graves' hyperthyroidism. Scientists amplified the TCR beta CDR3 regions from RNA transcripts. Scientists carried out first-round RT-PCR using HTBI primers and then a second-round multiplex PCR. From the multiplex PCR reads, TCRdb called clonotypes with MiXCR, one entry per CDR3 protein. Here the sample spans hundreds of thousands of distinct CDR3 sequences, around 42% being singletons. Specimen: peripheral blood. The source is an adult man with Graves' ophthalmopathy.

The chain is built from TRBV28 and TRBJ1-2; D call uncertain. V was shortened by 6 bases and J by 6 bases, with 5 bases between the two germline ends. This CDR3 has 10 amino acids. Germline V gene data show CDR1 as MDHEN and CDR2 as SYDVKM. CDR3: CASRQNGYTF. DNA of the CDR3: TGTGCCAGCAGGCAGAATGGCTACACCTTC.

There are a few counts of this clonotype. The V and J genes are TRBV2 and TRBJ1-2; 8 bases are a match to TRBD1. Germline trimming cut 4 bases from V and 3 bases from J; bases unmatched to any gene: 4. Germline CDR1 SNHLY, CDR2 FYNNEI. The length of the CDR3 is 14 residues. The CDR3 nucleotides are TGTGCCAGCAGTGTTGCAGGGGGCGACTATGGCTACACCTTC. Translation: CASSVAGGDYGYTF.

The chain's CDR3 is CASSHLGRSSGNTIYF. The CDR3 coding sequence is TGTGCCAGCAGCCATCTCGGACGCAGCTCTGGAAACACCATATATTTT. The chain carries TRBV11-3 and TRBJ1-3; D is ambiguous. Germline V lookup: CDR1 SGHNT, CDR2 YENEEA. Trimming took 5 bases from V and 0 from J, leaving 14 bases between them. The CDR3 has 16 residues.

This CDR3 is CASRGQGTEAFF. The CDR3 DNA reads as TGTGCCAGCAGGGGACAGGGCACAGAAGCTTTCTTT. J is TRBJ1-1 and V is TRBV6-5; TRBD1 matches 9 bases. This CDR3 spans 12 amino acids. Germline-derived CDR1 and CDR2 are MNHEY and SVGAGI. With 6 bases clipped from V and 8 bases from J, the junction kept 4 bases outside the gene matches.